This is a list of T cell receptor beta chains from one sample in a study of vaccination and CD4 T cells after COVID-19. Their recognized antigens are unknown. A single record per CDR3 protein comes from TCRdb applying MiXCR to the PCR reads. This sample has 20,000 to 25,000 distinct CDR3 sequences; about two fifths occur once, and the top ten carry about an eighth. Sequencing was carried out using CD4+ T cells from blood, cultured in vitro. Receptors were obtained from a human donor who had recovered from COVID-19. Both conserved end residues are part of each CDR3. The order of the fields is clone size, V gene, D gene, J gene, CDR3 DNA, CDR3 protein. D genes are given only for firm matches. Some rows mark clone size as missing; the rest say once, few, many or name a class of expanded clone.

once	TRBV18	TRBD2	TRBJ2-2	TGTGCCAGCTCACCACTAGCGGGCACCGGGGAGCTGTTTTTT	CASSPLAGTGELFF
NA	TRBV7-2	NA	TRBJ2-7	TGTGCCAGCAGCTTAGACGGGACACAACACGAGCAGTACTTC	CASSLDGTQHEQYF
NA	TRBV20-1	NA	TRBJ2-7	TGCAGTGCTCCCGCCCCGGGAACCGCCTACGAGCAGTACTTC	CSAPAPGTAYEQYF
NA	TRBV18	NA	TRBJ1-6	TGTGCCAGCTCACCAGTGGAGGGGAGCTCACCCCTCCACTTT	CASSPVEGSSPLHF
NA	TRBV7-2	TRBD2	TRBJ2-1	TGTGCCAGCAGCTTAAGGCTAGCGGGGGACAATGAGCAGTTCTTC	CASSLRLAGDNEQFF
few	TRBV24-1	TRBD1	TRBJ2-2	TGTGCCACCAGTGACCCGGGACAGGGCGGCACCGGGGAGCTGTTTTTT	CATSDPGQGGTGELFF
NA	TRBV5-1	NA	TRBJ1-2	TGCGCCAGCAGCCCCTTTACCGCTAACTATGGCTACACCTTC	CASSPFTANYGYTF
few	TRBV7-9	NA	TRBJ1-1	TGTGCCAGCAGCTTTTACTCTGGGCAGGGAAAAATGAACACTGAAGCTTTCTTT	CASSFYSGQGKMNTEAFF
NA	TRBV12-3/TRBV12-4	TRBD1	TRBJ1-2	TGTGCCAGCAGCTTCCTTAGCGGGACAGCAGACTATGGCTACACCTTC	CASSFLSGTADYGYTF
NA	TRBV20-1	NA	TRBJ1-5	TGCAGTGCTAGAGATCGGGCGAGCAATCAGCCCCAGCATTTT	CSARDRASNQPQHF
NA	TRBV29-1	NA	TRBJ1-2	TGCAGCGTTGAAAAGTATGGCTACACCTTC	CSVEKYGYTF
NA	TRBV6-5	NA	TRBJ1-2	TGTGCCAGCAGTTGGGGAGCCTATGGCTACACCTTC	CASSWGAYGYTF
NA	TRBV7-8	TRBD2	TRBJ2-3	TGTGCCAGCAGCTTCGGACTAGCAGATACGCAGTATTTT	CASSFGLADTQYF
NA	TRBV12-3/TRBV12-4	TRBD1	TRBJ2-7	TGTGCCAGCAGTAGAACTACCGGGACAGGGCCCTACGAGCAGTACTTC	CASSRTTGTGPYEQYF
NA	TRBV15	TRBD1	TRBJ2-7	TGTGCCACCAGCAGCCCGGGACAGGGGGCTAATGTTTTCGGGGGCGAGCAGTACTTC	CATSSPGQGANVFGGEQYF
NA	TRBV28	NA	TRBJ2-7	TGTGCCAGCGGCAACAACGAGCAGTACTTC	CASGNNEQYF
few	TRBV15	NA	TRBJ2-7	TGTGCCACCAGCAGAGATCTCCCGGGAGTGGGGTCCTACGAGCAGTACTTC	CATSRDLPGVGSYEQYF
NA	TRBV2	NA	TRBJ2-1	TGTGCCAGCAGTGAACCCCAGGGTCGTAAGGGCAATGAGCAGTTCTTC	CASSEPQGRKGNEQFF
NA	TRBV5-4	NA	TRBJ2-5	TGTGCCAGCAGCTTGGGGCTGTATCCCCAAGAGACCCAGTACTTC	CASSLGLYPQETQYF
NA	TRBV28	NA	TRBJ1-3	TGTGCCAGCAGAGCTCCGGGCTCTGGAAACACCATATATTTT	CASRAPGSGNTIYF
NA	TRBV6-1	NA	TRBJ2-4	TGTGCCAGCTCCAACGGCCAGGGGCCTCCGGGGGACATTCAGTACTTC	CASSNGQGPPGDIQYF
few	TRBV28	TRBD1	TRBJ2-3	TGTGCCAGCAGTTTTGGACAGGTGTTAGATACGCAGTATTTT	CASSFGQVLDTQYF
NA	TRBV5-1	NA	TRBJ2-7	TGCGCCAGCAGCTATTATTCTGACGAGCAGTACTTC	CASSYYSDEQYF
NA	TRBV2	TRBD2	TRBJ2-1	TGTGCCAGCAGCGGGACTAGCCGTGAGCAGTTCTTC	CASSGTSREQFF
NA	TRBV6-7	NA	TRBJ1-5	TGTGCCAGCAGTTACCCGCCGGACCGGGGGCAGCCCCAGCATTTT	CASSYPPDRGQPQHF
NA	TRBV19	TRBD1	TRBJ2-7	TGTGCCAGTGGATTACAGGGGGACCTCTACGAGCAGTACTTC	CASGLQGDLYEQYF
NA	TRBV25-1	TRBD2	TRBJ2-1	TGTGCCAGCAGTGACTGGACTAGCGGGGGGGTGAGGAATGAGCAGTTCTTC	CASSDWTSGGVRNEQFF
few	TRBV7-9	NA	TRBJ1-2	TGTGCCAGCAGCTTAGAACCTCGCCCCCCGGAGTTC	CASSLEPRPPEF
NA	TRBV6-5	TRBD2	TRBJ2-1	TGTGCCAGCAGTTACTGGGCTAGCGGGACATATGAGCAGTTCTTC	CASSYWASGTYEQFF
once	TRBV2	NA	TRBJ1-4	TGTGCCAGCAGCCACAGACTCTTTACCAACCAGGGAGATGAAAAACTGTTTTTT	CASSHRLFTNQGDEKLFF
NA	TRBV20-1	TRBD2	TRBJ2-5	TGCAGTGCTAGGGGACTAGCGGGAGAGACCCAGTACTTC	CSARGLAGETQYF
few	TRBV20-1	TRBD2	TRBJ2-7	TGCAGTGCTAGAGATTTGCTAGCGGGCCAGCAGTACTTC	CSARDLLAGQQYF
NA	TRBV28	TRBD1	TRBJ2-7	TGTGCCAGCAGAACCGGGACAGGGCGCCACGAGCAGTACTTC	CASRTGTGRHEQYF
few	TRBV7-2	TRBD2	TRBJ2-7	TGTGCCAGCAGCCCGACGGGACTAGACCCGACCTACGAGCAGTACTTC	CASSPTGLDPTYEQYF
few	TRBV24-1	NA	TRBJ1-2	TGTGCCACCAGTGATCTCCCCGGCTATGGCTACACCTTC	CATSDLPGYGYTF
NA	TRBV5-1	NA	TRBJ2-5	TGCGCCAGCAGCTTGCGGCCCCACCAAGAGACCCAGTACTTC	CASSLRPHQETQYF
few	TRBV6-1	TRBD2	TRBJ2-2	TGTGCCAGCAGGGGGACTAGCGGGGGCGCCGTAACCGGGGAGCTGTTTTTT	CASRGTSGGAVTGELFF
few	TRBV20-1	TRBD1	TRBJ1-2	TGCAGTTACACAGGGGACTATGGCTACACCTTC	CSYTGDYGYTF
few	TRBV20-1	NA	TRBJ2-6	TGCAGTGCCCCAAGCGGCAGGCACTCTGGGGCCAACGTCCTGACTTTC	CSAPSGRHSGANVLTF
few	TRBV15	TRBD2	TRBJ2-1	TGTGCCACCAGCAGAGATCCCGGGGGGTCCTACAATGAGCAGTTCTTC	CATSRDPGGSYNEQFF
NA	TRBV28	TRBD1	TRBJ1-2	TGTGCCAGCAGTCTACCACAGGGGGCGTACTTAGATGGCTACACCTTC	CASSLPQGAYLDGYTF
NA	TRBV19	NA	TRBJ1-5	TGTGCCAGTAGAGCCGGGACTCAGCCCCAGCATTTT	CASRAGTQPQHF
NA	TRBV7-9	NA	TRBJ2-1	TGTGCCAGCAGCTTGCGGCTGCGCTCCTACAATGAGCAGTTCTTC	CASSLRLRSYNEQFF
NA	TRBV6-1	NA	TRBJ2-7	TGTGCCAGCAGGGAACAGGGTAGCTCCTACGAGCAGTACTTC	CASREQGSSYEQYF
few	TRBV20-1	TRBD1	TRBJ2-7	TGCAGTTTTCTGGGACAGGGTGTTTACGAGCAGTACTTC	CSFLGQGVYEQYF
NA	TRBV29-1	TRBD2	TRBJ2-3	TGCAGCGTTAAAACCCAGACTAGCGGGGGGCCCGACGTTTGGACAGATACGCAGTATTTT	CSVKTQTSGGPDVWTDTQYF
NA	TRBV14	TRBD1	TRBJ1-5	TGTGCCAGCAGCCATGTATCAGGGGGCGCCCAGCCCCAGCATTTT	CASSHVSGGAQPQHF
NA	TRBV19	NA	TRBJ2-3	TGTGCCAGTAGTACTAGCGGCACAGATACGCAGTATTTT	CASSTSGTDTQYF
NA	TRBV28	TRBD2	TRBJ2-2	TGTGCCAGCAGTCTAGCGGGAGGGCCGTTAGCTGGGGAGCTGTTTTTT	CASSLAGGPLAGELFF